In its sample, the clone carrying this T cell receptor beta chain was seen a few times. Its specificity is not known. V lost 7 bases and J lost 7, with 19 bases in between. The germline V gene encodes CDR1 LNHDA and CDR2 SQIVND (reference sequence). CDR3 length: 15 amino acids. The sample originates from a study of early T cells in non-severe SARS-CoV-2 infection. The wider study: RNA in bulk from unsorted whole blood was sequenced, and chains were unpaired. Study observations and caveats: Lookups in VDJdb leaned toward anti-spike CD8 responses and missed private and CD4 specificities.

TCRdb recomputed calls from the 5' RACE reads with MiXCR, one row per CDR3 protein. The sample yields approximately 120,000 distinct CDR3 sequences, under 15% seen once. The TCR was taken from an adult who was a healthcare worker with PCR-confirmed SARS-CoV-2 infection or an uninfected control (not recorded which). Sequencing input: whole blood. The chain has TRBV19 and TRBJ2-2; D may be TRBD1 (6 bases). CDR3: CASIPTGLSGGELFF. CDR3 sequence (DNA): TGTGCCAGTATCCCGACAGGCCTTAGTGGCGGGGAGCTGTTTTTT.